This entry concerns a single T cell receptor beta chain. Its matching antigen is unknown. The data were obtained in a study of cytomegalovirus exposure and HLA in healthy donors. From germline, CDR1 is SNHLY and CDR2 FYNNEI. This CDR3 contains 15 residues. V was shortened by 6 bases and J by 2 bases, with 16 bases between the two germline ends. Study results and limitations: The study flagged about 150 TCR beta chains as cytomegalovirus-associated. Several of the most significant clusters appeared linked to common viral pathogens, based on a later analysis.

Use of 60 Vbeta and 13 Jbeta primers characterized the PCR. Sequenced by immunoSEQ multiplex PCR; TCRdb stores in-frame clones only, minus some. The data contain about 170,000 clones, around 84% of them singletons. This receptor was taken from a boy aged 2 to 10 in good health and CMV-seronegative. The sequencing sample was made of PBMCs. The V and J genes are TRBV2 and TRBJ1-2; D possibly corresponds to TRBD1 (5 bases). The CDR3 sequence: CASRPDSTRNYGYTF. CDR3 bases: TGTGCCAGCAGACCCGACAGCACTCGGAACTATGGCTACACCTTC.